This TCR beta chain was identified during a study of radiation and T cells in renal cell carcinoma. Method: immunoSEQ multiplex PCR; TCRdb's copy keeps in-frame clones and lacks some. The sample yields over 120,000 clones, 88% seen once. The time point was: baseline pretreatment blood. The sample's treatment: 15 Gy SBRT to primary tumor, nephrectomy 4 weeks later. Germline V gene data show CDR1 as MGHRA and CDR2 as YSYEKL. The V gene lost 3 bases and the J gene lost 8 bases, with 16 bases spanning the gap. The CDR3 runs 15 residues. Findings and caveats of the study: In blood, top tumor clones expanded by 2 weeks, shrinking by 4.

A note on this clone: Its antigen is still unknown.

The TCR originated in a woman in her 50s with renal cell carcinoma. The starting material was blood, obtained from a patient whose treatment included radiotherapy and nephrectomy. The chain employs TRBV4-1 and TRBJ1-4; no clear D gene. CDR3 nucleotide sequence: TGCGCCAGCAGCCATACCGACGGCAGGCTCGAAAAACTGTTTTTT. This translates into CASSHTDGRLEKLFF.